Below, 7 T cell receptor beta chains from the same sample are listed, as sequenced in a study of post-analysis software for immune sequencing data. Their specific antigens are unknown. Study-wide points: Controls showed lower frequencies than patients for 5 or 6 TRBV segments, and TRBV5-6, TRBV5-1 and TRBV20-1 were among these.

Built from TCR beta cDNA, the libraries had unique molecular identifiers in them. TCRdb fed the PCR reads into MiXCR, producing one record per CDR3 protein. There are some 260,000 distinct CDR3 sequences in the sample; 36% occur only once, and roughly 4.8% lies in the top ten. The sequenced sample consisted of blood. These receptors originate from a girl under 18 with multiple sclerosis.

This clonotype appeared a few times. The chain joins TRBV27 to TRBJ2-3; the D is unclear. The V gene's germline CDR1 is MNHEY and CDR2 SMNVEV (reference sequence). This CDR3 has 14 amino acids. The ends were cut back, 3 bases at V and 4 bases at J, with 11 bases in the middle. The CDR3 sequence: CASSFAGLADTQYF. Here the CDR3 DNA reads TGTGCCAGCAGTTTTGCCGGTCTGGCAGATACGCAGTATTTT.

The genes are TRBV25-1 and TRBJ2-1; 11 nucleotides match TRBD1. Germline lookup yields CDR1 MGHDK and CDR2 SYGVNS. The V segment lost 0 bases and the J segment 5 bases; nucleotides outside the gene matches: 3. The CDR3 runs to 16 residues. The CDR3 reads CASSEYPGQGDNEQFF. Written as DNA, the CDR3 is TGTGCCAGCAGTGAATACCCGGGACAGGGGGACAATGAGCAGTTCTTC.

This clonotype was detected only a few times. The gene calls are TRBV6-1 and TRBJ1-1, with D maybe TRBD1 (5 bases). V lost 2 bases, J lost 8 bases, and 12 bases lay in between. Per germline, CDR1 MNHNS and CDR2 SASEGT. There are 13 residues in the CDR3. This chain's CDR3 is CASSETLGVEAFF. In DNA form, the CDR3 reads TGTGCCAGCAGTGAAACTCTGGGGGTGGAAGCTTTCTTT.

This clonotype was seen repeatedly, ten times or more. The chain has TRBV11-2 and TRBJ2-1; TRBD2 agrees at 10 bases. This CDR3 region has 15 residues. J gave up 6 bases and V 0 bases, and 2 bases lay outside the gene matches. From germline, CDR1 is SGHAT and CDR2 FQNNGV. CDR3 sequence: CASSLEPSGSNEQFF. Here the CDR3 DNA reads TGTGCCAGCAGCTTAGAGCCTAGCGGGAGCAATGAGCAGTTCTTC.

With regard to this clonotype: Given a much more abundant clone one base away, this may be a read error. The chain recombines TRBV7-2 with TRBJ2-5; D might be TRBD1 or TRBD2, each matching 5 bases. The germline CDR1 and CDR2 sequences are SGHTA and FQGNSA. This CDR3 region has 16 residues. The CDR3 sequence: CASSPKSRELTETLYF. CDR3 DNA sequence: TGTGCCAGCAGCCCTAAGTCCAGGGAGCTTACAGAGACCCTGTACTTC.

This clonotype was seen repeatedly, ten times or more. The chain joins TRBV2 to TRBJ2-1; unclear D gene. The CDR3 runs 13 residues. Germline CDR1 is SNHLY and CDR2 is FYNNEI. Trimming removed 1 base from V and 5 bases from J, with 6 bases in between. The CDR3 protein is CASSEDRHNEQFF. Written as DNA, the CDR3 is TGTGCCAGCAGTGAAGACCGCCACAATGAGCAGTTCTTC.

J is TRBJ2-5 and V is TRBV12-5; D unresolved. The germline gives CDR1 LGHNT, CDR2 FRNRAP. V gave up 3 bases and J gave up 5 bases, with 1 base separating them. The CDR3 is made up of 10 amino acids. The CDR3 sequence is CASGFETQYF. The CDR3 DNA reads TGTGCTAGTGGTTTTGAGACCCAGTACTTC.